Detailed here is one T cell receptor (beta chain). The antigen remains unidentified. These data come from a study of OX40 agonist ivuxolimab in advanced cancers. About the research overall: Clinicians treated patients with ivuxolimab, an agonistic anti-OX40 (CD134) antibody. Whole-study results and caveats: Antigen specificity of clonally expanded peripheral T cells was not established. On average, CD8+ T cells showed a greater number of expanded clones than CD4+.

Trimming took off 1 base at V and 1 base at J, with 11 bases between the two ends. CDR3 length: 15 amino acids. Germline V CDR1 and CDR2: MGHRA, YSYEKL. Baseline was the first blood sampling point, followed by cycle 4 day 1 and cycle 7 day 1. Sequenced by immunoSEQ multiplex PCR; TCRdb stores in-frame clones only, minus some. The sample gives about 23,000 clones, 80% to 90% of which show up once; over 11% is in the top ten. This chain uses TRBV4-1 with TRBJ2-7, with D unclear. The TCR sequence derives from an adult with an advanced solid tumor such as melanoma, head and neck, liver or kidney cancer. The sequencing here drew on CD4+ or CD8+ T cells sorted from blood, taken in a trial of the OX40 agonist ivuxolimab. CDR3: CASSQVKGRSYEQYF. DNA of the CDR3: TGCGCCAGCAGCCAAGTAAAAGGCAGATCCTACGAGCAGTACTTC.